This T cell receptor (beta chain) was obtained from a study of control samples from healthy donors and cancer patients. This CDR3 comprises 13 residues. V was cut by 0 bases and J by 2 bases, with 3 bases left in between. Germline CDR1 LNHDA, CDR2 SQIVND (reference sequence). The assay was immunoSEQ multiplex PCR, and TCRdb's table has in-frame clones only and misses some. Among 150,000 or so clones listed, 90% to 95% were seen once. This clonotype was sampled from a woman aged 25 to 39 in good health. The chain recombines TRBV19 with TRBJ2-3; D uncertain. Sequenced material: blood. In nucleotides, the CDR3 is TGTGCCAGTAGTATAGAGAACACAGATACGCAGTATTTT. As protein: CASSIENTDTQYF.